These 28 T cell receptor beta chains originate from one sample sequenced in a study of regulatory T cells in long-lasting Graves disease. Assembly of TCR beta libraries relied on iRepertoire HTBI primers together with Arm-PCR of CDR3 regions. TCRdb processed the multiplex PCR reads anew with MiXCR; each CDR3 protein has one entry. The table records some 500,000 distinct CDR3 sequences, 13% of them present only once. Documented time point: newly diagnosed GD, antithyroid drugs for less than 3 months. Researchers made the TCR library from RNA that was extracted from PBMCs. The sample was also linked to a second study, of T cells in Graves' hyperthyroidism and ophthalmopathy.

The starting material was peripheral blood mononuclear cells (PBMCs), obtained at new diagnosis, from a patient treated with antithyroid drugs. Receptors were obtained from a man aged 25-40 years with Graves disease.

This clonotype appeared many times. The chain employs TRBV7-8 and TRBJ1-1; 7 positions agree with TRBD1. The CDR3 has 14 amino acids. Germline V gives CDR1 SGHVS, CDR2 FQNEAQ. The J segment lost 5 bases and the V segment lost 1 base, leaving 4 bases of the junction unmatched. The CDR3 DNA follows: TGTGCCAGCAGCTTAGGACAGGGAAAAACTGAAGCTTTCTTT. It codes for CASSLGQGKTEAFF.

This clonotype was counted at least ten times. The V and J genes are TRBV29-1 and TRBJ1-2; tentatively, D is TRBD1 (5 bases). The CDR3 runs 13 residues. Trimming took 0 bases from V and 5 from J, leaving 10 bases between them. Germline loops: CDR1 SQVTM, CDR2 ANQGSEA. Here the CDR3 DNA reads TGCAGCGTTGAAGAAGAGGGGTGGTATGGCTACACCTTC. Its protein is CSVEEEGWYGYTF.

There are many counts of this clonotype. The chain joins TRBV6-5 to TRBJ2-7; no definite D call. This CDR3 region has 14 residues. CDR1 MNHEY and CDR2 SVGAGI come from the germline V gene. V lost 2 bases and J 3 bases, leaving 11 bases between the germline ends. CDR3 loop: CASSYPIGHYEQYF. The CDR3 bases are TGTGCCAGCAGTTACCCGATAGGGCACTACGAGCAGTACTTC.

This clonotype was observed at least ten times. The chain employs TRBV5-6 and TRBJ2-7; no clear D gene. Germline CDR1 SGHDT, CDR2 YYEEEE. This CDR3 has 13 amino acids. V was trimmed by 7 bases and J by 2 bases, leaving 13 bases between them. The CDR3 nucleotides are TGTGCCAGCTCACTTGGAACGCCCTACGAGCAGTACTTC. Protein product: CASSLGTPYEQYF.

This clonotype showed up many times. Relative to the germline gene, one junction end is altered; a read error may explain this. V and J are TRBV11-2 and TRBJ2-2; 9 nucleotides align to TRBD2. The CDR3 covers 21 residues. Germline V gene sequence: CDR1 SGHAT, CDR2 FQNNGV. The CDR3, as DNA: TGTGCCAGCAGCTCCCGACCCGGAAACGTACACTTAGCGGGAGACACCGGGGAGCTGCTTTTT. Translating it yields CASSSRPGNVHLAGDTGELLF.

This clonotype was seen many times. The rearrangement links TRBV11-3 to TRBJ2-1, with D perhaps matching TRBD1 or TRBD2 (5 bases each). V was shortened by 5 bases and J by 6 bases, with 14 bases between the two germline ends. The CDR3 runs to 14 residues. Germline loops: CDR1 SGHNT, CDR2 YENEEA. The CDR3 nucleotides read TGTGCCAGCAGCCCACACGGGACGATCAATGAGCAGTTCTTC. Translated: CASSPHGTINEQFF.

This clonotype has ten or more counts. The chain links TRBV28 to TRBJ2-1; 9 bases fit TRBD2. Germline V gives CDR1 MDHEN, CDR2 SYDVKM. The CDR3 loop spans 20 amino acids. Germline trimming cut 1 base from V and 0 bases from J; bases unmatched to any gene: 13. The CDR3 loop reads CASSLLPRLAEKSSYNEQFF. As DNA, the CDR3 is TGTGCCAGCAGTTTATTGCCGAGACTAGCGGAGAAGAGCTCCTACAATGAGCAGTTCTTC. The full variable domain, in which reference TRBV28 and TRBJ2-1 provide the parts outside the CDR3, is DVKVTQSSRYLVKRTGEKVFLECVQDMDHENMFWYRQDPGLGLRLIYFSYDVKMKEKGDIPEGYSVSREKKERFSLILESASTNQTSMYLCASSLLPRLAEKSSYNEQFFGPGTRLTVL.

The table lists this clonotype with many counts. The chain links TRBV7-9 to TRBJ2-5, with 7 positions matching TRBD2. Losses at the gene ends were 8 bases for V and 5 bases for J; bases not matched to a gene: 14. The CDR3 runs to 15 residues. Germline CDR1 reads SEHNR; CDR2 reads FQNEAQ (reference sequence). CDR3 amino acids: CASGLLASLRETQYF. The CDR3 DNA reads TGTGCCAGCGGCCTACTAGCGTCACTGCGGGAGACCCAGTACTTC.

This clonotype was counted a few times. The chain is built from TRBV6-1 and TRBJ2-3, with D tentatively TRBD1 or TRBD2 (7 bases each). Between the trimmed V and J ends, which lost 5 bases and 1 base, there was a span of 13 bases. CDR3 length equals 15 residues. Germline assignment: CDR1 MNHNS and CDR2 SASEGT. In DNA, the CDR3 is TGTGCCAGCAGTCAACAGGGGAGGGGCACAGATACGCAGTATTTT. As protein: CASSQQGRGTDTQYF.

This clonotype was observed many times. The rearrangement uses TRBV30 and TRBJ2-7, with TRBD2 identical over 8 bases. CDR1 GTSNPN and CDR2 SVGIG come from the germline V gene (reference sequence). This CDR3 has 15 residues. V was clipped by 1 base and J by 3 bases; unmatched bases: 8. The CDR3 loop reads CAWSEGLGPFYEQYF. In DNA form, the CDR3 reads TGTGCCTGGAGTGAGGGACTAGGGCCGTTCTACGAGCAGTACTTC.

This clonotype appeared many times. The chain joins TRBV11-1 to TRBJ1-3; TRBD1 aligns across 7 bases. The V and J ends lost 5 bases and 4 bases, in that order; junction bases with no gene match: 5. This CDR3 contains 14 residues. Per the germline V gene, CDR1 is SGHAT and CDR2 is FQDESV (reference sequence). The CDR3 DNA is TGTGCCAGCAGCCGTGGGACAGCAGGAAACACCATATATTTT. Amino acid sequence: CASSRGTAGNTIYF.

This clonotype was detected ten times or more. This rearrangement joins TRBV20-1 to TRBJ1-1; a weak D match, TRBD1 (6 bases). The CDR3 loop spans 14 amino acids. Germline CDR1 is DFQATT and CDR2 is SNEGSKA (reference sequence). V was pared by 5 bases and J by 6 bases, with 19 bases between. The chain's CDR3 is CSAGDRRQTPEAFF. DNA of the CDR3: TGCAGTGCTGGTGACAGGCGTCAAACCCCTGAAGCTTTCTTT.

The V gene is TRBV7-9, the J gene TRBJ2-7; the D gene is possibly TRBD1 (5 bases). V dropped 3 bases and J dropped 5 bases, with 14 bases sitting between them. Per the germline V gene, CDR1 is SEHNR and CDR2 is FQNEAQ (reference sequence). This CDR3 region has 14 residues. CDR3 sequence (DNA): TGTGCCAGCAGCTTTGGGGCGCTGAGCAACGAGCAGTACTTC. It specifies CASSFGALSNEQYF.

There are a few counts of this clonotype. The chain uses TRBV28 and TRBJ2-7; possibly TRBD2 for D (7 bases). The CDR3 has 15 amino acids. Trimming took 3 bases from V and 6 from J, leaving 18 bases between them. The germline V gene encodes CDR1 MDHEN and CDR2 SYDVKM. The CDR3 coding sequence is TGTGCCAGCAGTTTGGAGGAAGGGGGAGGGTCCGAGCAGTACTTC. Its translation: CASSLEEGGGSEQYF.

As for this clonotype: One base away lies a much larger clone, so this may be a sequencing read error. The CDR3 reads CVSSPGQGANPQFF. For the CDR3, the DNA is TGTGTCAGCAGCCCGGGACAGGGGGCAAATCCGCAGTTCTTC. The chain couples TRBV7-9 to TRBJ2-1; 12 nucleotides line up with TRBD1. This CDR3 is built from 14 residues. CDR1 SEHNR and CDR2 FQNEAQ come from the germline V gene (reference sequence).

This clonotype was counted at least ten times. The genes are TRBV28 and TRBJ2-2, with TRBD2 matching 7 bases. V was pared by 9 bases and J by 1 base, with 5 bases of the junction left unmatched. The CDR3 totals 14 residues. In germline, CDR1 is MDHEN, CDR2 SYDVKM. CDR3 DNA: TGTGCCAGTTTGGGACTATTGAACACCGGGGAGCTGTTTTTT. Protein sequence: CASLGLLNTGELFF.

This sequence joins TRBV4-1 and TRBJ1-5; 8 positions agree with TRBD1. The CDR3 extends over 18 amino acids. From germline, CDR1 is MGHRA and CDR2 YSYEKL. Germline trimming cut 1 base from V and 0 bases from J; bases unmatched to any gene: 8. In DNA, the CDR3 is TGCGCCAGCAGCCAAGCGGAGACAGGGGTGGATAGCAATCAGCCCCAGCATTTT. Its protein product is CASSQAETGVDSNQPQHF.

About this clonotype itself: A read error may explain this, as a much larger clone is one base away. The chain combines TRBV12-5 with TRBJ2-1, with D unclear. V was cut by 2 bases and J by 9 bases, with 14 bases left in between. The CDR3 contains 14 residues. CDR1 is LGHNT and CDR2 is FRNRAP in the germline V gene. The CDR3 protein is CASGLPLAMGEQFF. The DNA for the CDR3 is TGTGCTAGTGGTTTGCCCCTCGCCATGGGTGAGCAGTTCTTC.

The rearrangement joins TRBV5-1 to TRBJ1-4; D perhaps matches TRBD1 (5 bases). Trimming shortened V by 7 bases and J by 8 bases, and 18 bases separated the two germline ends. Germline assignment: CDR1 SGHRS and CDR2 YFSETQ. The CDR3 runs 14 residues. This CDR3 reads CASSEGSGGEKLFF. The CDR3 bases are TGCGCCAGCTCCGAGGGCTCTGGGGGGGAAAAACTGTTTTTT. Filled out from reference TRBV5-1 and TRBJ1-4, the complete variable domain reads KAGVTQTPRYLIKTRGQQVTLSCSPISGHRSVSWYQQTPGQGLQFLFEYFSETQRNKGNFPGRFSGRQFSNSRSEMNVSTLELGDSALYLCASSEGSGGEKLFFGSGTQLSVL.

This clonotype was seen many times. The CDR3 sequence is CASSLGVSGNTIYF. In DNA form, the CDR3 reads TGCGCCAGCAGCTTGGGAGTCTCTGGAAACACCATATATTTT. The rearrangement links TRBV5-1 to TRBJ1-3; D unresolved. Trimming cost V 0 bases and J 0 bases, with 4 bases left between them. Germline-derived CDR1 and CDR2 are SGHRS and YFSETQ. This CDR3 has 14 amino acids. The variable domain in full, with the rest retrieved from reference TRBV5-1 and TRBJ1-3, is KAGVTQTPRYLIKTRGQQVTLSCSPISGHRSVSWYQQTPGQGLQFLFEYFSETQRNKGNFPGRFSGRQFSNSRSEMNVSTLELGDSALYLCASSLGVSGNTIYFGEGSWLTVV.

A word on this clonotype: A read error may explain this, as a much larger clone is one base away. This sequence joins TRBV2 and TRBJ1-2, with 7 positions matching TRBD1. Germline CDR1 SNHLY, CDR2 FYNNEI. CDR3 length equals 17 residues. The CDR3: CASSDSLTGDPDYGYAF. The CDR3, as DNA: TGTGCCAGCAGTGACAGTCTCACAGGGGATCCGGACTATGGCTACGCCTTC. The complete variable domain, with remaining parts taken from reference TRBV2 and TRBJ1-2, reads EPEVTQTPSHQVTQMGQEVILRCVPISNHLYFYWYRQILGQKVEFLVSFYNNEISEKSEIFDDQFSVERPDGSNFTLKIRSTKLEDSAMYFCASSDSLTGDPDYGYAFGSGTRLTVV.

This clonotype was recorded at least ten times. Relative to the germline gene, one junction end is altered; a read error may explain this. The CDR3 is CASSLSGHLSLPVSHNEQFF. Here the CDR3 DNA reads TGTGCCAGCAGTTTATCAGGCCACCTATCCCTTCCGGTCTCCCACAATGAGCAGTTCTTC. This chain links TRBV27 with TRBJ2-1; D uncertain. Germline CDR1 is MNHEY and CDR2 is SMNVEV (reference sequence). This CDR3 is built from 20 residues.

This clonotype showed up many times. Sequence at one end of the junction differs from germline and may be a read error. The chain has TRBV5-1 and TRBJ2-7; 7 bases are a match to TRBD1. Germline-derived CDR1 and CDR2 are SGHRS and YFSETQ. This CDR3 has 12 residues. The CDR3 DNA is TGTGCCAGCAGCATTGACAGGGACGAGCAGTACTTC. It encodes CASSIDRDEQYF.

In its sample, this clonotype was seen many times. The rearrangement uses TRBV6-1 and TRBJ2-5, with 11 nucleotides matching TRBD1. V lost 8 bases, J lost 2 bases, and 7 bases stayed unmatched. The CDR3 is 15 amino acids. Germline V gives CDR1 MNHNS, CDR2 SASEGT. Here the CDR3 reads CASGPRDRGQETQYF. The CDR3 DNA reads TGTGCCAGCGGCCCCCGGGACAGGGGGCAAGAGACCCAGTACTTC.

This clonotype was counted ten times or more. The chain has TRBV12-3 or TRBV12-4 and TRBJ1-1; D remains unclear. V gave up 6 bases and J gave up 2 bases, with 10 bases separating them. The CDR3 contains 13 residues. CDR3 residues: CASRERLNTEAFF. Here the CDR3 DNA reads TGTGCCAGCAGGGAAAGACTTAACACTGAAGCTTTCTTT.

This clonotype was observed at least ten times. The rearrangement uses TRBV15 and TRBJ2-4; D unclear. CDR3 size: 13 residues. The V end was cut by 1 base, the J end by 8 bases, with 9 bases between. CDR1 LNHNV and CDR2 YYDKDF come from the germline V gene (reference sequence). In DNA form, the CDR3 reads TGTGCCACCAGCAGAGTGGCTAAGGACATTCAGTACTTC. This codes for CATSRVAKDIQYF.

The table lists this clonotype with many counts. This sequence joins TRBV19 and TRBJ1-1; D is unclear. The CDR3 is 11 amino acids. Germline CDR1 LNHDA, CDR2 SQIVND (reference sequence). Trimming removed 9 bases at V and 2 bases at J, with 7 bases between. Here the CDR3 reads CASTGNTEAFF. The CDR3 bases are TGTGCCAGCACGGGAAACACTGAAGCTTTCTTT.

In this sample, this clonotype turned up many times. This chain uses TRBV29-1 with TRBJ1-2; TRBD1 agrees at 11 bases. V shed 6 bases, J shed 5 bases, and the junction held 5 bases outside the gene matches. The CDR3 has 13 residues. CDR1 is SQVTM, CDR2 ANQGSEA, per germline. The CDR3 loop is CSVAGTGGYGYTF. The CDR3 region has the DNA TGCAGCGTAGCCGGGACAGGGGGTTATGGCTACACCTTC.